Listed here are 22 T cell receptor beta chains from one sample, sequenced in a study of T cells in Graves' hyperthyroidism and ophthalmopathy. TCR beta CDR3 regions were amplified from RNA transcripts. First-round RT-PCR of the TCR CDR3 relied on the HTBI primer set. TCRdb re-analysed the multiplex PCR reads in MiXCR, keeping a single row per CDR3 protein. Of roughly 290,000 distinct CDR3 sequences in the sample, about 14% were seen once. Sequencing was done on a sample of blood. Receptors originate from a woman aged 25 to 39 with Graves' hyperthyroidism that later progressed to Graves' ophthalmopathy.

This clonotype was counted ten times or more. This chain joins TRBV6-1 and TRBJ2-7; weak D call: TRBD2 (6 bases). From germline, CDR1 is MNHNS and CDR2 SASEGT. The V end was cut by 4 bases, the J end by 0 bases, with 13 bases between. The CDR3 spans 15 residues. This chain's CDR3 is CASSAAGRNSYEQYF. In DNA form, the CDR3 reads TGTGCCAGCAGTGCCGCCGGGAGAAACTCCTACGAGCAGTACTTC.

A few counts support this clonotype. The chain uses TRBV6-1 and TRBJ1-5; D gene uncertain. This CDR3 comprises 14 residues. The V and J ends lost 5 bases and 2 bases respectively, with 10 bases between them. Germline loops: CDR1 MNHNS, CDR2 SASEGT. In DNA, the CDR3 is TGTGCCAGCAGTCACGCTACGGGCAATCAGCCCCAGCATTTT. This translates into CASSHATGNQPQHF.

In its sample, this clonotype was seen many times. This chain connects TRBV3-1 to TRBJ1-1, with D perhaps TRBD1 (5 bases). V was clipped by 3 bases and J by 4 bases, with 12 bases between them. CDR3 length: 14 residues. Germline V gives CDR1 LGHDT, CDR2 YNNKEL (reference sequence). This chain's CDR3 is CASSQGGGTTEAFF. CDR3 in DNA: TGTGCCAGCAGCCAGGGCGGGGGGACCACTGAAGCTTTCTTT.

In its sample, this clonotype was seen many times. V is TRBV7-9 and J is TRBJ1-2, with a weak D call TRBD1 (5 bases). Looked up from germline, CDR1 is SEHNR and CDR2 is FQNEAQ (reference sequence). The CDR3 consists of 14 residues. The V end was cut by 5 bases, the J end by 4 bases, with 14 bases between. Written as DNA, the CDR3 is TGTGCCAGCAGCCCCCTAGAAGGGGTCTATGGCTACACCTTC. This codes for CASSPLEGVYGYTF. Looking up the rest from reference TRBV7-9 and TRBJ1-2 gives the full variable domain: DTGVSQNPRHKITKRGQNVTFRCDPISEHNRLYWYRQTLGQGPEFLTYFQNEAQLEKSRLLSDRFSAERPKGSFSTLEIQRTEQGDSAMYLCASSPLEGVYGYTFGSGTRLTVV.

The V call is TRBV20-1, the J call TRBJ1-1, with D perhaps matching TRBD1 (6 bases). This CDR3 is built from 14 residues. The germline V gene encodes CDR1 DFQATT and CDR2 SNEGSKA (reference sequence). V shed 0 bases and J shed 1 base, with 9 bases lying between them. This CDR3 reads CSARDGTRNTEAFF. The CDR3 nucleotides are TGCAGTGCTAGAGATGGGACACGGAACACTGAAGCTTTCTTT.

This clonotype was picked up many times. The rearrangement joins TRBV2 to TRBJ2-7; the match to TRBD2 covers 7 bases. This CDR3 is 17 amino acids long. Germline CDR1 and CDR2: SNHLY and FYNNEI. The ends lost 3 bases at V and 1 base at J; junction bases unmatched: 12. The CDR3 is CASSDPVGSGVSYEQYF. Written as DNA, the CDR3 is TGTGCCAGCAGTGATCCTGTGGGGAGCGGGGTATCCTACGAGCAGTACTTC.

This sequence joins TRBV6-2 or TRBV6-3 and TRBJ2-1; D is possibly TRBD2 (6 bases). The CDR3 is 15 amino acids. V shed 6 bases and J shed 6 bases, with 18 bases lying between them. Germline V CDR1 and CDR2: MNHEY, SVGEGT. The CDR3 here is CASSLGGAGFNEQFF. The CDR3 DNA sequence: TGTGCCAGCAGCCTGGGGGGAGCAGGGTTCAATGAGCAGTTCTTC.

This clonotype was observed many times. The CDR3: CASSAGTYNEQFF. The CDR3 DNA follows: TGCGCCAGCAGCGCCGGGACCTACAATGAGCAGTTCTTC. The genes are TRBV5-1 and TRBJ2-1, with a tentative D call TRBD2 (5 bases). Germline V gives CDR1 SGHRS, CDR2 YFSETQ. The germline V and J ends were trimmed by 4 bases and 2 bases, with 7 bases remaining between them. This CDR3 has 13 amino acids. Full variable domain (missing parts from reference TRBV5-1 and TRBJ2-1): KAGVTQTPRYLIKTRGQQVTLSCSPISGHRSVSWYQQTPGQGLQFLFEYFSETQRNKGNFPGRFSGRQFSNSRSEMNVSTLELGDSALYLCASSAGTYNEQFFGPGTRLTVL.

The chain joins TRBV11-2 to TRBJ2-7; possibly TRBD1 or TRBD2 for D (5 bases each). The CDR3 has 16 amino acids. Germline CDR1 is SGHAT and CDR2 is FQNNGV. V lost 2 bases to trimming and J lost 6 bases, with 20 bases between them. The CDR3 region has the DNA TGTGCCAGCAGCTTACCTCTGAGGGACCTGCGGAGCGAGCAGTACTTC. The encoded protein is CASSLPLRDLRSEQYF.

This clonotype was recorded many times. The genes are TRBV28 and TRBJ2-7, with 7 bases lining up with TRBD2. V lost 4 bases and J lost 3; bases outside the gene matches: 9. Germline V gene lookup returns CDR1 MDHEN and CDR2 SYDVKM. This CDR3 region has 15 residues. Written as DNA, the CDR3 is TGTGCCAGCAGTTCCATCCTAGAGCGGGACTACGAGCAGTACTTC. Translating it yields CASSSILERDYEQYF.

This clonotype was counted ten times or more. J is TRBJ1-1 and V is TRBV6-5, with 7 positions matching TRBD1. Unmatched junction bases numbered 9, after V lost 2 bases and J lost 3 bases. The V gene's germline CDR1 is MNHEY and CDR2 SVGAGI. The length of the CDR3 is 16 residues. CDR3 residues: CASSYLDREGDTEAFF. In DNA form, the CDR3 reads TGTGCCAGCAGTTACCTTGACAGGGAAGGGGACACTGAAGCTTTCTTT.

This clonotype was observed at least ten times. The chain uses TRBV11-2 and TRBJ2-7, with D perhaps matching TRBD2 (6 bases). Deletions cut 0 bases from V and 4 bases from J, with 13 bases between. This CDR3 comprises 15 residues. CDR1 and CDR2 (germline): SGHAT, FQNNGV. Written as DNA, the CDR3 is TGTGCCAGCAGCTTAGATTTCCTAGCGCCTTACGAGCAGTACTTC. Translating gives CASSLDFLAPYEQYF.

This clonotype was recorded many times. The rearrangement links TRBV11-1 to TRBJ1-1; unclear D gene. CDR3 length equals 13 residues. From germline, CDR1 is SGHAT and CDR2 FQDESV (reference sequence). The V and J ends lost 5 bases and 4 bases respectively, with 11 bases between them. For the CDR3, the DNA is TGTGCCAGCAGCCCGACTGCCTTCACTGAAGCTTTCTTT. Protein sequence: CASSPTAFTEAFF.

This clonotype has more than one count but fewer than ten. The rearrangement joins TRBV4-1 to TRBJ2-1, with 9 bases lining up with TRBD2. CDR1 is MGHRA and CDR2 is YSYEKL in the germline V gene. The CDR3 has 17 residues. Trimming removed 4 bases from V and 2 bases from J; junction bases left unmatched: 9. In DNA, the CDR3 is TGCGCCAGCAGCCCTGGACTAGCGTACTCTACCTACAATGAGCAGTTCTTC. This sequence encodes CASSPGLAYSTYNEQFF.

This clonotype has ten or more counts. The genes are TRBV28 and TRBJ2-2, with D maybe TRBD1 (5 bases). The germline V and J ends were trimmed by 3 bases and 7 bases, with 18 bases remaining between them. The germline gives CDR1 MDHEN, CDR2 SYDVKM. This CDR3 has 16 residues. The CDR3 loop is CASSFEGARRFGELFF. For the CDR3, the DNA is TGTGCCAGCAGTTTTGAAGGGGCGCGGCGTTTCGGGGAGCTGTTTTTT. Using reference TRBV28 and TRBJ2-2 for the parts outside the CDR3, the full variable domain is DVKVTQSSRYLVKRTGEKVFLECVQDMDHENMFWYRQDPGLGLRLIYFSYDVKMKEKGDIPEGYSVSREKKERFSLILESASTNQTSMYLCASSFEGARRFGELFFGEGSRLTVL.

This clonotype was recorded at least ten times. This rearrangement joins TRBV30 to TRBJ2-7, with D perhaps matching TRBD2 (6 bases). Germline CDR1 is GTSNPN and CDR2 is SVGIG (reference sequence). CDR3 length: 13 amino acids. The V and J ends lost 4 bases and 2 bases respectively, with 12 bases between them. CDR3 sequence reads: CAWKKRAAYEQYF. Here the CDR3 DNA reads TGTGCCTGGAAAAAGCGGGCCGCCTACGAGCAGTACTTC.

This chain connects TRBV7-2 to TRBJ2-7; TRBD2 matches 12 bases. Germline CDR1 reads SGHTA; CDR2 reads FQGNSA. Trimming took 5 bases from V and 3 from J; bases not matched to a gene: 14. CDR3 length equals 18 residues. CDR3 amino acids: CASSQDRLAGVWGYEQYF. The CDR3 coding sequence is TGTGCCAGCAGCCAAGATAGACTAGCGGGAGTATGGGGCTACGAGCAGTACTTC.

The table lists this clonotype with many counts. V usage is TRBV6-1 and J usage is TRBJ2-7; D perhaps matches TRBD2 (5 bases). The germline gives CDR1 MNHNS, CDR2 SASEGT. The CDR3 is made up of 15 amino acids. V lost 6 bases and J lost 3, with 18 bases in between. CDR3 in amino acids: CASSQSPGLGYEQYF. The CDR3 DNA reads TGTGCCAGCAGCCAAAGCCCTGGACTCGGCTACGAGCAGTACTTC.

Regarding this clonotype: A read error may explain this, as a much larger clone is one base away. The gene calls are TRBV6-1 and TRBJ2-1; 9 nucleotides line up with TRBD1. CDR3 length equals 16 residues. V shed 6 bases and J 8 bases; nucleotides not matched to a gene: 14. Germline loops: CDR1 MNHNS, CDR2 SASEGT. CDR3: CASRRGRGQGGYEQFF. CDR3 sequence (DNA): TGTGCCAGCAGGAGGGGTCGGGGACAGGGAGGATATGAGCAGTTCTTC.

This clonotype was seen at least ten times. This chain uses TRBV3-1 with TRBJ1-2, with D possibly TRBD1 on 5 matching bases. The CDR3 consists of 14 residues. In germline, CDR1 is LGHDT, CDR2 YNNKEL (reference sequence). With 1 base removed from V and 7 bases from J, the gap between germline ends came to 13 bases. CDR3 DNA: TGTGCCAGCAGCCAAGTCGGAGGGGCAGGTGGCTACACCTTC. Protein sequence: CASSQVGGAGGYTF.

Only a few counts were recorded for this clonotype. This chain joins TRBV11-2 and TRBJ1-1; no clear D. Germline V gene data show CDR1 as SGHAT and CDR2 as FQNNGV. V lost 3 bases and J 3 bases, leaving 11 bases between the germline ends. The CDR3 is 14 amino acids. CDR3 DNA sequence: TGTGCCAGCAGCTTCGCAGGACGGGACACTGAAGCTTTCTTT. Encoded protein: CASSFAGRDTEAFF.

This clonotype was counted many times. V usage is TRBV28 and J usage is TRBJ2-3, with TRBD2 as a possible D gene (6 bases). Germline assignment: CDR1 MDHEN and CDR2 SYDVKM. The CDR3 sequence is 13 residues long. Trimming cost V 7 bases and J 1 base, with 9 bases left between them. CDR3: CASTASGTDTQYF. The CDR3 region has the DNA TGTGCCAGCACCGCTAGCGGCACAGATACGCAGTATTTT.